Each of the 21 T cell receptor beta chains below was sequenced from the same sample in a study of cytomegalovirus exposure and HLA in healthy donors (dated 2017 in TCRdb). The library was obtained by the immunoSEQ multiplex PCR assay. A mixture of 60 forward primers for TCR Vbeta segments and 13 reverse primers for TCR Jbeta segments was used in the multiplex PCR. The source is immuneACCESS, and TCRdb retained only in-frame sequences with V and J called. Part of the clones is not carried over; for the studies checked, unresolved V genes explain less than half of this, and the remainder is unexplained. This sample is represented by under 85,000 clones; approximately 74% of them were singletons. Clones ranked in the top ten supply approximately 21% of the sample. The specimen sequenced was PBMCs. Receptors were obtained from a woman younger than 45 in good health and CMV-seropositive.

The CDR3 region has the DNA TGCGCCAGCAGCTTGGATCCGGGGAGCTATGGCTACACCTTC. It yields the protein CASSLDPGSYGYTF. The chain uses TRBV5-1 and TRBJ1-2; D remains unclear. The germline CDR1 and CDR2 sequences are SGHRS and YFSETQ. Trimming took off 0 bases at V and 4 bases at J, with 10 bases between the two ends. The CDR3 has 14 amino acids.

V is TRBV30 and J is TRBJ2-7; D is possibly TRBD2 (5 bases). In germline, CDR1 is GTSNPN, CDR2 SVGIG (reference sequence). The CDR3 spans 11 residues. CDR3 sequence: CDPHEGYEQYF. In nucleotides, the CDR3 is TGTGACCCGCACGAGGGTTACGAGCAGTACTTC.

In this sample, this clone turned up a few times. The V gene is TRBV5-1, the J gene TRBJ1-1, with 9 nucleotides matching TRBD1. CDR1 is SGHRS and CDR2 is YFSETQ in the germline V gene. This CDR3 has 14 amino acids. The junction had 9 bases not matched to a gene; V was cut back by 5 bases and J by 7 bases. As DNA, the CDR3 is TGCGCCAGCAGTCCGGACAGGGGCTCAATTGAAGCTTTCTTT. It yields the protein CASSPDRGSIEAFF.

The rearrangement links TRBV4-2 to TRBJ1-3; possible D gene TRBD1, 6 bases. The CDR3 contains 15 residues. Between the trimmed V and J ends, which lost 6 bases and 0 bases, there was a span of 12 bases. The germline CDR1 and CDR2 sequences are LGHNA and YNFKEQ. CDR3 nucleotide sequence: TGTGCCAGCAGGGATGAACAGGGCTCTGGAAACACCATATATTTT. Translated: CASRDEQGSGNTIYF.

As to this clone: One junction end does not reproduce the germline sequence, and a read error may be involved. This rearrangement joins TRBV6-5 to TRBJ1-2; tentatively, D is TRBD1 (5 bases). The CDR3 loop spans 14 amino acids. Germline V gene lookup returns CDR1 MNHEY and CDR2 SVGAGI. CDR3 in DNA: TGTGCCAGCAGTTATATGGGGGGAAACTATGGCTACACTTTC. It encodes CASSYMGGNYGYTF.

The chain couples TRBV18 to TRBJ2-7; the D gene is possibly TRBD2 (5 bases). Trimming stripped 0 bases from V and 3 bases from J, with 12 bases between. The germline CDR1 and CDR2 sequences are KGHSH and LQKENI. This CDR3 is 15 amino acids long. The DNA of the CDR3 is TGTGCCAGCTCACCACCGGCCTCGGGGAACTACGAGCAGTACTTC. Translated, it gives CASSPPASGNYEQYF.

The chain recombines TRBV23-1 with TRBJ1-1; tentative D call: TRBD1 (5 bases). TRBV23-1 has ORF status, its function being uncertain. With 4 bases removed from V and 6 bases from J, the gap between germline ends came to 12 bases. The CDR3 is made up of 13 amino acids. CDR3 residues: CASSPQVKPEAFF. Written as DNA, the CDR3 is TGCGCCAGCAGTCCACAGGTGAAACCTGAAGCTTTCTTT.

A single count supports this clone. The rearrangement links TRBV7-2 to TRBJ2-3; TRBD2 matches at 11 bases. Germline assignment: CDR1 SGHTA and CDR2 FQGNSA. Losses at the gene ends were 5 bases for V and 5 bases for J; bases not matched to a gene: 9. The CDR3 has 16 amino acids. Here the CDR3 reads CASSPQLAGVKDTQYF. CDR3 nucleotide sequence: TGTGCCAGCAGCCCCCAACTAGCGGGAGTGAAAGATACGCAGTATTTT. Combining the CDR3 with reference TRBV7-2 and TRBJ2-3 gives the whole variable domain GAGVSQSPSNKVTEKGKDVELRCDPISGHTALYWYRQSLGQGLEFLIYFQGNSAPDKSGLPSDRFSAERTGGSVSTLTIQRTQQEDSAVYLCASSPQLAGVKDTQYFGPGTRLTVL.

This clone was seen a single time. V gene TRBV11-2 combines with J gene TRBJ1-1, with D tentatively TRBD1 (6 bases). The germline V and J ends were trimmed by 4 bases and 0 bases, with 12 bases remaining between them. Germline V gene lookup returns CDR1 SGHAT and CDR2 FQNNGV. The length of the CDR3 is 15 residues. The CDR3 loop is CASSSRQDMNTEAFF. The CDR3 coding sequence is TGTGCCAGCAGCTCTAGACAGGACATGAACACTGAAGCTTTCTTT.

The rearrangement joins TRBV28 to TRBJ2-3, with a possible D match to TRBD1 (6 bases). Germline V lookup: CDR1 MDHEN, CDR2 SYDVKM. V was shortened by 6 bases and J by 5 bases, with 9 bases between the two germline ends. This CDR3 has 12 residues. DNA for the CDR3: TGTGCCAGCAGATACAGGGAAGATACGCAGTATTTT. The encoded protein is CASRYREDTQYF.

The V call is TRBV5-1, the J call TRBJ1-1, with TRBD1 identical over 8 bases. Germline V gives CDR1 SGHRS, CDR2 YFSETQ. V shed 7 bases and J 0 bases; nucleotides not matched to a gene: 8. The CDR3 contains 15 residues. Written as DNA, the CDR3 is TGCGCCAGCTCCGGGACAGGAGGGATGAACACTGAAGCTTTCTTT. Protein sequence: CASSGTGGMNTEAFF.

The V call is TRBV4-1, the J call TRBJ2-1, with D unclear. The V end was cut by 3 bases, the J end by 3 bases, with 9 bases between. Germline values: CDR1 MGHRA, CDR2 YSYEKL. The CDR3 is 14 amino acids. The CDR3 nucleotides are TGCGCCAGCAGCCAGTCAGGATTCTACAATGAGCAGTTCTTC. Its translation is CASSQSGFYNEQFF.

This chain uses TRBV2 with TRBJ1-1, with D uncertain. Germline CDR1 is SNHLY and CDR2 is FYNNEI. The CDR3 has 12 amino acids. V lost 8 bases and J lost 2, with 9 bases in between. This CDR3 reads CASVGQNTEAFF. For the CDR3, the DNA is TGTGCCAGCGTGGGCCAAAACACTGAAGCTTTCTTT.

The genes are TRBV11-2 and TRBJ2-1; TRBD2 matches 10 bases. The germline V gene encodes CDR1 SGHAT and CDR2 FQNNGV. The length of the CDR3 is 15 residues. The V segment lost 3 bases and the J segment 3 bases; nucleotides outside the gene matches: 2. The CDR3 DNA sequence: TGTGCCAGCAGCTTTCAGCGGGAGGGCTACAATGAGCAGTTCTTC. The encoded protein is CASSFQREGYNEQFF.

The chain joins TRBV28 to TRBJ2-2; unclear D gene. Trimming left V 5 bases short and J 2 bases short, with 6 bases between. The CDR3 runs to 13 residues. The V gene's germline CDR1 is MDHEN and CDR2 SYDVKM. CDR3 sequence: CASSPLNTGELFF. Here the CDR3 DNA reads TGTGCCAGCAGTCCCCTAAACACCGGGGAGCTGTTTTTT.

The chain has TRBV28 and TRBJ2-1, with D possibly being TRBD1 (7 bases). Trimming left V 7 bases short and J 5 bases short, with 18 bases between. There are 15 residues in the CDR3. The V gene's germline CDR1 is MDHEN and CDR2 SYDVKM. The CDR3 nucleotides are TGTGCCAGCATCGGGTCAGGGGGGAGGAACAATGAGCAGTTCTTC. It yields the protein CASIGSGGRNNEQFF.

This clone was counted at least ten times. J is TRBJ2-3 and V is TRBV5-1; 8 nucleotides agree with TRBD1. The ends lost 3 bases at V and 5 bases at J; junction bases unmatched: 8. CDR1 SGHRS and CDR2 YFSETQ come from the germline V gene. The CDR3 covers 15 residues. CDR3 bases: TGCGCCAGCAGCTGGCCGGGACAGGAGATAGATACGCAGTATTTT. It is translated as CASSWPGQEIDTQYF.

This clone occurred a few times. CDR3 sequence reads: CASSEPGQAVGYTF. In DNA form, the CDR3 reads TGTGCCAGCAGTGAACCGGGACAGGCGGTTGGCTACACCTTC. V is TRBV25-1 and J is TRBJ1-2; 8 bases match TRBD1. The CDR3 is 14 amino acids. Germline-derived CDR1 and CDR2 are MGHDK and SYGVNS. V shed 2 bases, J shed 7 bases, and the junction held 6 bases outside the gene matches.

This clone came up a few times. V is TRBV5-6 and J is TRBJ2-7; weak D call: TRBD1 (6 bases). Trimming took off 0 bases at V and 2 bases at J, with 12 bases between the two ends. Germline assignment: CDR1 SGHDT and CDR2 YYEEEE. There are 15 residues in the CDR3. CDR3 loop: CASSLAGHLPYEQYF. The CDR3 nucleotides are TGTGCCAGCAGCTTGGCGGGACACCTTCCCTACGAGCAGTACTTC.

The chain couples TRBV2 to TRBJ1-1, with no clear D. The V and J ends lost 6 bases and 5 bases respectively, with 13 bases between them. The CDR3 covers 13 residues. Germline loops: CDR1 SNHLY, CDR2 FYNNEI. The CDR3 sequence is CASSPTVLTEAFF. CDR3 bases: TGTGCCAGCAGCCCTACAGTGTTGACTGAAGCTTTCTTT.

The genes are TRBV7-8 and TRBJ2-1, with a possible D match to TRBD2 (5 bases). The CDR3 has 18 amino acids. V was clipped by 0 bases and J by 0 bases, with 15 bases between them. CDR1 and CDR2 (germline): SGHVS, FQNEAQ. The CDR3 protein is CASSLALGAGGSYNEQFF. The CDR3 DNA reads as TGTGCCAGCAGCTTAGCGCTGGGAGCCGGTGGCTCCTACAATGAGCAGTTCTTC.